These 26 T cell receptor beta chains originate from one sample sequenced in a study of shared clonotypes between healthy human individuals. TCRdb keeps only in-frame clones here, not all; method: immunoSEQ multiplex PCR. The table includes roughly 2.4 million clones, 90% to 96% detected once. Input material: naive CD4+ T cells sorted from blood. Specified subset: CD45RA+ positively selected. These TCRs come from a man younger than 30 in good health.

The V and J genes are TRBV27 and TRBJ1-5; D unresolved. Trimming took 1 base from V and 5 from J, leaving 9 bases between them. The CDR3 is 14 amino acids. The germline CDR1 and CDR2 sequences are MNHEY and SMNVEV (reference sequence). CDR3 sequence: CASSLYTSDQPQHF. The DNA for the CDR3 is TGTGCCAGCAGTTTATATACCTCTGATCAGCCCCAGCATTTT.

J is TRBJ2-2 and V is TRBV28, with 7 nucleotides matching TRBD1. The germline V gene encodes CDR1 MDHEN and CDR2 SYDVKM. Trimming at V came to 11 bases and at J to 4 bases, leaving 13 bases not matched to a gene. This CDR3 spans 15 amino acids. Here the CDR3 DNA reads TGTGCCGCCAGCAGGAGAAGGGGGCCCACCGGGGAGCTGTTTTTT. Protein: CAASRRRGPTGELFF.

This chain uses TRBV12-1 with TRBJ1-2. TRBV12-1 is described as a pseudogene. The CDR3 has 12 amino acids. The CDR3 coding sequence is TGTGCCAGCAGCTTGCCCCCATGTGGCTACACCTTC. As protein: CASSLPPCGYTF.

CDR3 loop: CASRRGSGYYEQYF. CDR3 sequence (DNA): TGTGCCAGCAGGAGGGGTAGCGGTTACTACGAGCAGTACTTC. The chain carries TRBV7-2 and TRBJ2-7, with a weak D call TRBD2 (6 bases). This CDR3 contains 14 residues. The V and J ends lost 6 bases and 3 bases respectively, with 15 bases between them. Germline CDR1 and CDR2: SGHTA and FQGNSA. Looking up the rest from reference TRBV7-2 and TRBJ2-7 gives the full variable domain: GAGVSQSPSNKVTEKGKDVELRCDPISGHTALYWYRQSLGQGLEFLIYFQGNSAPDKSGLPSDRFSAERTGGSVSTLTIQRTQQEDSAVYLCASRRGSGYYEQYFGPGTRLTVT.

This chain uses TRBV7-9 with TRBJ2-7; D is possibly TRBD1 (6 bases). Trimming removed 5 bases at V and 6 bases at J, with 20 bases between. There are 15 residues in the CDR3. Germline assignment: CDR1 SEHNR and CDR2 FQNEAQ (reference sequence). CDR3: CASSLEGGFRGEQYF. CDR3 sequence (DNA): TGTGCCAGCAGCCTAGAAGGGGGTTTCCGGGGCGAGCAGTACTTC.

Concerning this clone: Other DNA variants within this sample encode the same CDR3. The chain joins TRBV5-1 to TRBJ2-2; D may be TRBD2 (5 bases). This CDR3 comprises 14 residues. The V gene's germline CDR1 is SGHRS and CDR2 YFSETQ. The V end lost 0 bases, the J end lost 4 bases, and 7 bases lay between the germline ends. The CDR3 nucleotides are TGCGCCAGCAGCTTGGGGACTGCCACCGGGGAGCTGTTTTTT. It specifies CASSLGTATGELFF.

This clone was seen only once. This chain links TRBV11-2 with TRBJ1-6; 8 nucleotides line up with TRBD1. The CDR3 is 15 amino acids. V was clipped by 2 bases and J by 10 bases; unmatched bases: 7. The germline gives CDR1 SGHAT, CDR2 FQNNGV. DNA of the CDR3: TGTGCCAGCAGCTTAACCGGGACAGGTGTGTCACCCCTCCACTTT. This translates into CASSLTGTGVSPLHF.

The chain combines TRBV5-1 with TRBJ2-7; the match to TRBD1 covers 7 bases. This CDR3 is built from 14 residues. The ends lost 4 bases at V and 3 bases at J; junction bases unmatched: 7. The germline gives CDR1 SGHRS, CDR2 YFSETQ. The CDR3: CASSQQGRGYEQYF. The CDR3 DNA follows: TGCGCCAGCAGCCAACAGGGGCGCGGCTACGAGCAGTACTTC.

This clone appeared once. This chain connects TRBV14 to TRBJ2-7; 8 bases are shared with TRBD2. The CDR3 totals 16 residues. Germline values: CDR1 SGHDN, CDR2 FVKESK. Trimming removed 0 bases from V and 7 bases from J; junction bases left unmatched: 11. The CDR3 spells CASSQDWAGGRLEQYF. For the CDR3, the DNA is TGTGCCAGCAGCCAAGATTGGGCGGGAGGACGACTGGAGCAGTACTTC.

Turning to this clone: Other DNA sequences in this sample translate to the same CDR3. CDR3 sequence reads: CASSQQGGGTEAFF. The DNA for the CDR3 is TGCGCCAGCAGCCAGCAGGGTGGAGGCACTGAAGCTTTCTTT. The genes are TRBV5-1 and TRBJ1-1; D possibly corresponds to TRBD1 (5 bases). This CDR3 contains 14 residues. Trimming cost V 4 bases and J 4 bases, with 14 bases left between them. Germline assignment: CDR1 SGHRS and CDR2 YFSETQ. Together with reference TRBV5-1 and TRBJ1-1, the CDR3 gives the full variable domain: KAGVTQTPRYLIKTRGQQVTLSCSPISGHRSVSWYQQTPGQGLQFLFEYFSETQRNKGNFPGRFSGRQFSNSRSEMNVSTLELGDSALYLCASSQQGGGTEAFFGQGTRLTVV.

The J gene is TRBJ2-6, the V gene TRBV7-9; perhaps TRBD2 as D (5 bases). Germline V lookup: CDR1 SEHNR, CDR2 FQNEAQ (reference sequence). The CDR3 is made up of 15 amino acids. The V end lost 4 bases, the J end lost 2 bases, and 9 bases lay between the germline ends. CDR3: CASSSRETGANVLTF. CDR3 nucleotides: TGTGCCAGCAGCTCGAGGGAGACTGGGGCCAACGTCCTGACTTTC.

The gene calls are TRBV6-5 and TRBJ2-7, with TRBD2 as a possible D gene (6 bases). Germline lookup yields CDR1 MNHEY and CDR2 SVGAGI. V lost 2 bases to trimming and J lost 5 bases, with 13 bases between them. This CDR3 comprises 14 residues. CDR3 bases: TGTGCCAGCAGTTACGGCCTAGCGTTGGACGAGCAGTACTTC. The encoded protein is CASSYGLALDEQYF.

The chain carries TRBV5-1 and TRBJ2-7; a possible D gene is TRBD2 (6 bases). This CDR3 comprises 14 residues. V was trimmed by 0 bases and J by 3 bases, leaving 10 bases between them. The germline gives CDR1 SGHRS, CDR2 YFSETQ. CDR3 amino acids: CASSLEGGIYEQYF. The DNA for the CDR3 is TGCGCCAGCAGCTTGGAGGGCGGGATCTACGAGCAGTACTTC.

This chain uses TRBV10-3 with TRBJ1-2; tentatively, D is TRBD1 (5 bases). This CDR3 region has 15 residues. CDR1 and CDR2 from the germline V gene are ENHRY and SYGVKD. V was trimmed by 3 bases and J by 4 bases, leaving 15 bases between them. The chain's CDR3 is CAISDLRDGGYGYTF. The CDR3 DNA reads as TGTGCCATCAGTGACCTCCGGGACGGGGGCTATGGCTACACCTTC.

The chain couples TRBV4-1 to TRBJ1-6; TRBD1 might be the D (6 bases). The V gene lost 2 bases and the J gene lost 5 bases, with 13 bases spanning the gap. This CDR3 is 16 amino acids long. Germline-derived CDR1 and CDR2 are MGHRA and YSYEKL. The CDR3 coding sequence is TGCGCCAGCAGCCAACCCGACAGGAGAAATAATTCACCCCTCCACTTT. It specifies CASSQPDRRNNSPLHF.

V gene TRBV6-5 combines with J gene TRBJ2-7, with D perhaps TRBD1 (6 bases). Germline V gene lookup returns CDR1 MNHEY and CDR2 SVGAGI. This CDR3 spans 13 amino acids. The germline V and J ends were trimmed by 6 bases and 5 bases, with 14 bases remaining between them. The CDR3 bases are TGTGCCAGCAGGGGAACAGGGATCGACGAGCAGTACTTC. Encoded protein: CASRGTGIDEQYF.

This clone has just one count. V gene TRBV18 combines with J gene TRBJ1-1, with D perhaps matching TRBD1 (6 bases). The V and J ends lost 6 bases and 3 bases respectively, with 14 bases between them. The germline gives CDR1 KGHSH, CDR2 LQKENI. The CDR3 has 14 amino acids. CDR3 protein: CASSRTEGDTEAFF. CDR3 DNA sequence: TGTGCCAGCTCCCGGACAGAGGGAGACACTGAAGCTTTCTTT.

This clone was counted a single time. CDR3 sequence (DNA): TGTGCCAGCACCCTTAGGGGTATCCACGAGCAGTACTTC. It specifies CASTLRGIHEQYF. This sequence joins TRBV5-5 and TRBJ2-7; a possible D gene is TRBD1 (5 bases). This CDR3 is built from 13 residues. The germline V gene encodes CDR1 SGHKS and CDR2 YYEKEE (reference sequence). With 6 bases removed from V and 5 bases from J, the gap between germline ends came to 15 bases.

The chain joins TRBV5-1 to TRBJ2-7, with D possibly matching TRBD1 (6 bases). The germline gives CDR1 SGHRS, CDR2 YFSETQ. CDR3 length: 17 residues. Deletions cut 3 bases from V and 0 bases from J, with 19 bases between. CDR3 in DNA: TGCGCCAGCAGCTCCGGCGCATCCGGGACAAGCTCCTACGAGCAGTACTTC. Translation: CASSSGASGTSSYEQYF. The full variable domain, rest sourced from reference TRBV5-1 and TRBJ2-7, is KAGVTQTPRYLIKTRGQQVTLSCSPISGHRSVSWYQQTPGQGLQFLFEYFSETQRNKGNFPGRFSGRQFSNSRSEMNVSTLELGDSALYLCASSSGASGTSSYEQYFGPGTRLTVT.

This sequence joins TRBV5-1 and TRBJ2-1; TRBD2 matches 8 bases. Germline CDR1 SGHRS, CDR2 YFSETQ. The CDR3 length is 16 residues. V lost 3 bases and J lost 0; bases outside the gene matches: 5. As DNA, the CDR3 is TGCGCCAGCAGCTGGACTAGCAGCAGCTCCTACAATGAGCAGTTCTTC. The encoded protein is CASSWTSSSSYNEQFF.

This chain links TRBV5-1 with TRBJ2-2; 8 bases line up with TRBD2. This CDR3 spans 15 amino acids. Germline loops: CDR1 SGHRS, CDR2 YFSETQ. V shed 0 bases, J shed 6 bases, and the junction held 4 bases outside the gene matches. CDR3: CASSLGQAGAGELFF. The CDR3 DNA is TGCGCCAGCAGCTTGGGACAAGCGGGAGCCGGGGAGCTGTTTTTT.

As regards this clone: Compared with germline, one end of the junction differs, possibly owing to a read error. V and J are TRBV5-6 and TRBJ2-1; tentatively, D is TRBD1 or TRBD2 (5 bases each). Germline loops: CDR1 SGHDT, CDR2 YYEEEE. This CDR3 comprises 19 residues. In nucleotides, the CDR3 is TGTGCCAGCAGCAAGAGCCGCAGGGACCGGTTCCAATCCTCCAATGAGCAGTTCTTC. Translating gives CASSKSRRDRFQSSNEQFF.

The V gene is TRBV6-6, the J gene TRBJ2-5; D may match TRBD1 or TRBD2 (5 bases each). Germline V lookup: CDR1 MNHNY, CDR2 SVGAGI (reference sequence). The CDR3 runs 16 residues. V was trimmed by 2 bases and J by 5 bases, leaving 18 bases between them. The CDR3 DNA sequence: TGTGCCAGCAGTTACCACCGGACTCAGGGATCGGAGACCCAGTACTTC. Amino acids: CASSYHRTQGSETQYF.

The chain links TRBV28 to TRBJ2-2; D remains ambiguous. The CDR3 runs 14 residues. Per the germline V gene, CDR1 is MDHEN and CDR2 is SYDVKM. Trimming pared 6 bases from V and 0 bases from J, leaving 8 bases between. The CDR3 is CASRSPSNTGELFF. The DNA for the CDR3 is TGTGCCAGCAGGAGTCCCTCGAACACCGGGGAGCTGTTTTTT.

The chain carries TRBV6-6 and TRBJ2-2; D is unresolved. Germline CDR1 MNHNY, CDR2 SVGAGI (reference sequence). The germline V and J ends were trimmed by 5 bases and 1 base, with 8 bases remaining between them. This CDR3 is built from 14 residues. CDR3 in DNA: TGTGCCAGCAGTGCCGACATGAACACCGGGGAGCTGTTTTTT. Translating it yields CASSADMNTGELFF.

The rearrangement links TRBV10-3 to TRBJ1-1, with 9 nucleotides matching TRBD1. The CDR3 extends over 15 amino acids. Germline CDR1 reads ENHRY; CDR2 reads SYGVKD. After removal of 5 bases from V and 4 bases from J, the junction contained 8 bases not matched to a gene. The CDR3 DNA reads as TGTGCCATCAGTCCTCAGGACAGGGGAGGCACTGAAGCTTTCTTT. This codes for CAISPQDRGGTEAFF.